The 24 T cell receptor beta chains in this list originate from one sample, sequenced in a study of blood T cells in healthy people across ages. The use of a sample-barcoded 5' primer and a J-beta primer mix characterized a second PCR of about 7 to 12 cycles. Via MiXCR, TCRdb re-called the 5' RACE reads, giving one row per CDR3 protein. The sample contains roughly 2 million distinct CDR3 sequences, 40% to 55% of which appear only once. Sequencing used blood. Receptors originate from a woman in her 40s in good health.

V and J are TRBV3-1 and TRBJ1-2; no definite D call. V gave up 4 bases and J gave up 4 bases, with 28 bases separating them. Germline V gene data show CDR1 as LGHDT and CDR2 as YNNKEL (reference sequence). There are 19 residues in the CDR3. The CDR3 DNA reads as TGTGCCAGCAGCCTAAAATCCTCCGTTCGGGCCTCGACCCTCTATGGCTACACCTTC. Translated, it gives CASSLKSSVRASTLYGYTF.

V and J are TRBV12-3 or TRBV12-4 and TRBJ2-7; TRBD1 matches 7 bases. The J segment lost 0 bases and the V segment lost 9 bases, leaving 17 bases of the junction unmatched. The CDR3 loop spans 17 amino acids. The CDR3 DNA reads TGTGCCAGAAAGACAGGGAGCCCCAGCGAGAGCTCCTACGAGCAGTACTTC. Its protein product is CARKTGSPSESSYEQYF.

This clonotype came up a few times. The chain combines TRBV4-1 with TRBJ2-3; no firm D call. The CDR3 consists of 13 residues. Trimming took off 0 bases at V and 6 bases at J, with 7 bases between the two ends. Germline CDR1 reads MGHRA; CDR2 reads YSYEKL. The CDR3 DNA reads as TGCGCCAGCAGCCAAGATAATAGGGATACGCAGTATTTT. It encodes CASSQDNRDTQYF.

This clonotype has only a few counts. The rearrangement links TRBV29-1 to TRBJ1-5; the D gene is possibly TRBD1 (5 bases). Per germline, CDR1 SQVTM and CDR2 ANQGSEA. CDR3 size: 13 residues. The germline V and J ends were trimmed by 0 bases and 6 bases, with 9 bases remaining between them. Here the CDR3 DNA reads TGCAGCGTTGAAGAAGGGGTTGGTCAGCCCCAGCATTTT. This translates into CSVEEGVGQPQHF.

V usage is TRBV4-2 and J usage is TRBJ1-6; TRBD1 is a possible D gene (5 bases). This CDR3 is 18 amino acids long. Germline CDR1 LGHNA, CDR2 YNFKEQ. With 2 bases removed from V and 0 bases from J, the gap between germline ends came to 14 bases. As DNA, the CDR3 is TGTGCCAGCAGCCAACTTGGGGACGGGAGCTCCTATAATTCACCCCTCCACTTT. Its protein is CASSQLGDGSSYNSPLHF.

V is TRBV27 and J is TRBJ1-2; D uncertain. This CDR3 has 15 residues. Germline V gene lookup returns CDR1 MNHEY and CDR2 SMNVEV (reference sequence). V lost 1 base, J lost 6 bases, and 15 bases lay in between. The DNA for the CDR3 is TGTGCCAGCAGTTTATTACCGGAATACCTTAATGGCTACACCTTC. This sequence encodes CASSLLPEYLNGYTF.

This clonotype was detected once. The V call is TRBV3-1, the J call TRBJ2-5; D possibly matches TRBD1 or TRBD2 (5 bases each). The CDR3 has 16 residues. Germline V gene lookup returns CDR1 LGHDT and CDR2 YNNKEL (reference sequence). V lost 4 bases and J lost 1, with 16 bases in between. In DNA, the CDR3 is TGTGCCAGCAGCCCCAGGGACCGCCCGATCCAAGAGACCCAGTACTTC. This codes for CASSPRDRPIQETQYF.

A note on this clonotype: A junction boundary mismatches the germline segment, possibly from a read error. The chain joins TRBV24-1 to TRBJ2-1, with TRBD1 as a possible D gene (6 bases). This CDR3 spans 16 amino acids. Germline CDR1 is KGHDR and CDR2 is SFDVKD. CDR3 protein: CATSDAGAKSYDEQFF. The CDR3 nucleotides read TGTGCCACCAGTGATGCAGGGGCGAAATCCTACGATGAGCAGTTCTTC.

The V call is TRBV5-1, the J call TRBJ2-5; D possibly corresponds to TRBD2 (7 bases). The CDR3 has 17 amino acids. Trimming shortened V by 2 bases and J by 1 base, and 18 bases separated the two germline ends. The germline gives CDR1 SGHRS, CDR2 YFSETQ. CDR3 residues: CASSLGGGRFSQETQYF. The CDR3 DNA reads TGCGCCAGCAGCTTAGGGGGGGGCCGGTTCTCCCAAGAGACCCAGTACTTC.

The rearrangement joins TRBV12-3 or TRBV12-4 to TRBJ2-7, with 8 bases aligning to TRBD1. After removal of 4 bases from V and 1 base from J, the junction contained 3 bases not matched to a gene. This CDR3 has 14 residues. DNA of the CDR3: TGTGCCAGCAGTTGGGACAGGCTTTCCTACGAGCAGTACTTC. Its protein is CASSWDRLSYEQYF.

The count of this clonotype is one. This sequence joins TRBV12-3 or TRBV12-4 and TRBJ1-2, with D uncertain. V was trimmed by 10 bases and J by 4 bases, leaving 25 bases between them. The CDR3 is 16 amino acids. The CDR3 region is CATDTDPPLRGYGYTF. The CDR3 coding sequence is TGTGCCACCGACACGGACCCCCCATTAAGAGGCTATGGCTACACCTTC.

The rearrangement joins TRBV3-1 to TRBJ2-3, with TRBD1 identical over 10 bases. The CDR3 covers 17 residues. V dropped 2 bases and J dropped 4; count of bases not matched to a gene: 9. CDR1 and CDR2 from the germline V gene are LGHDT and YNNKEL (reference sequence). The CDR3 sequence is CASSQKSGGQGSDTQYF. CDR3 nucleotide sequence: TGTGCCAGCAGCCAAAAATCGGGGGGACAGGGGTCAGATACGCAGTATTTT.

This rearrangement joins TRBV19 to TRBJ2-1; a possible D gene is TRBD1 (6 bases). Germline V gives CDR1 LNHDA, CDR2 SQIVND (reference sequence). Trimming took 4 bases from V and 8 from J, leaving 12 bases between them. This CDR3 spans 13 amino acids. The CDR3 region has the DNA TGTGCCAGTAGTACGCCACAGGGTTATGAGCAGTTCTTC. Translation gives CASSTPQGYEQFF.

V gene TRBV10-3 combines with J gene TRBJ1-2; 9 bases match TRBD1. There are 12 residues in the CDR3. CDR1 and CDR2 from the germline V gene are ENHRY and SYGVKD. The V segment lost 10 bases and the J segment 8 bases; nucleotides outside the gene matches: 8. The CDR3 nucleotides are TGTGCCAGCGCCCGACAGGGGGAGGGCTACACCTTC. As protein: CASARQGEGYTF.

The count of this clonotype is one. This chain uses TRBV9 with TRBJ2-5; 9 bases are shared with TRBD2. The length of the CDR3 is 15 residues. Germline CDR1 SGDLS, CDR2 YYNGEE. Trimming cost V 0 bases and J 11 bases; bases outside gene matches: 11. CDR3 sequence (DNA): TGTGCCAGCAGCGTAGCAAATAGCGGGAGCGAAAAGCAGTACTTC. Protein: CASSVANSGSEKQYF. The full variable domain, in which reference TRBV9 and TRBJ2-5 provide the parts outside the CDR3, is DSGVTQTPKHLITATGQRVTLRCSPRSGDLSVYWYQQSLDQGLQFLIQYYNGEERAKGNILERFSAQQFPDLHSELNLSSLELGDSALYFCASSVANSGSEKQYFGPGTRLLVL.

The chain carries TRBV7-6 and TRBJ2-1; weak D call: TRBD2 (7 bases). The better agreement between TRBJ2-7 and the DNA end casts doubt on the J call. The CDR3 is 16 residues long. CDR1 and CDR2 from the germline V gene are SGHVS and FNYEAQ. CDR3: CASSLVGGGLYNEQYF. Here the CDR3 DNA reads TGTGCCAGCAGCTTAGTCGGCGGGGGCCTCTACAATGAGCAGTACTTC.

This clonotype came up a few times. This chain links TRBV15 with TRBJ2-5; 8 bases fit TRBD2. The V and J ends lost 6 bases and 4 bases, in that order; junction bases with no gene match: 10. The germline V gene encodes CDR1 LNHNV and CDR2 YYDKDF (reference sequence). The CDR3 consists of 15 residues. CDR3 coding DNA: TGTGCCACCAGTAGGGACGGGGGGGCCATAGAGACCCAGTACTTC. Translation gives CATSRDGGAIETQYF. Complete variable domain (other parts from reference TRBV15 and TRBJ2-5): DAMVIQNPRYQVTQFGKPVTLSCSQTLNHNVMYWYQQKSSQAPKLLFHYYDKDFNNEADTPDNFQSRRPNTSFCFLDIRSPGLGDTAMYLCATSRDGGAIETQYFGPGTRLLVL.

The V and J genes are TRBV15 and TRBJ2-1; the match to TRBD1 covers 10 bases. Germline V CDR1 and CDR2: LNHNV, YYDKDF (reference sequence). This CDR3 is 15 amino acids long. With V trimmed by 3 bases and J by 8 bases, 7 bases remained unmatched. CDR3 DNA: TGTGCCACCAGCAGCCTGTCGGGGACAGGGGATGAGCAGTTCTTC. Translation: CATSSLSGTGDEQFF.

This chain uses TRBV20-1 with TRBJ1-2, with 9 bases that match TRBD1. With V trimmed by 1 base and J by 0 bases, 9 bases remained unmatched. The CDR3 consists of 17 residues. CDR1 and CDR2 from the germline V gene are DFQATT and SNEGSKA (reference sequence). The CDR3 nucleotides read TGCAGTGCTAGAGCTACAGGGGGCTCTAAAGCTAACTATGGCTACACCTTC. Translating gives CSARATGGSKANYGYTF.

V is TRBV5-6 and J is TRBJ1-1; D remains unclear. Per the germline V gene, CDR1 is SGHDT and CDR2 is YYEEEE. CDR3 length: 12 residues. Trimming removed 3 bases at V and 6 bases at J, with 9 bases between. Here the CDR3 DNA reads TGTGCCAGCAGCTCGACTAGAGCTGAAGCTTTCTTT. Its protein product is CASSSTRAEAFF.

The sample holds one count of this clonotype. This may come from a read error, since a much larger clone is one base off. The rearrangement uses TRBV7-2 and TRBJ2-3; no firm D call. The CDR3 consists of 13 residues. Germline V CDR1 and CDR2: SGHTA, FQGNSA. The CDR3 loop is CASSLQRTNTQYF. The CDR3 nucleotides read TGTGCCAGCAGCTTACAGCGCACAAATACGCAGTATTTT. Using reference TRBV7-2 and TRBJ2-3 for the parts outside the CDR3, the full variable domain is GAGVSQSPSNKVTEKGKDVELRCDPISGHTALYWYRQSLGQGLEFLIYFQGNSAPDKSGLPSDRFSAERTGGSVSTLTIQRTQQEDSAVYLCASSLQRTNTQYFGPGTRLTVL.

The chain is built from TRBV5-1 and TRBJ1-1, with D possibly TRBD1 on 5 matching bases. The V and J ends lost 1 base and 2 bases respectively, with 9 bases between them. The germline V gene encodes CDR1 SGHRS and CDR2 YFSETQ. This CDR3 region has 14 residues. CDR3 in amino acids: CASSLWTTNTEAFF. CDR3 nucleotide sequence: TGCGCCAGCAGCTTGTGGACAACCAACACTGAAGCTTTCTTT. Supplemented by reference TRBV5-1 and TRBJ1-1, the full variable domain reads KAGVTQTPRYLIKTRGQQVTLSCSPISGHRSVSWYQQTPGQGLQFLFEYFSETQRNKGNFPGRFSGRQFSNSRSEMNVSTLELGDSALYLCASSLWTTNTEAFFGQGTRLTVV.

The V gene is TRBV6-1, the J gene TRBJ2-7, with a weak D call TRBD1 (6 bases). The germline gives CDR1 MNHNS, CDR2 SASEGT. This CDR3 is 13 amino acids long. V was shortened by 7 bases and J by 2 bases, with 12 bases between the two germline ends. The CDR3 coding sequence is TGTGCCAGCAAAAGGACAGCTACCTACGAGCAGTACTTC. Encoded protein: CASKRTATYEQYF.

The rearrangement links TRBV6-6 to TRBJ1-2; D ambiguous. Germline V lookup: CDR1 MNHNY, CDR2 SVGAGI (reference sequence). Trimming cost V 4 bases and J 4 bases, with 19 bases left between them. The CDR3 length is 16 residues. Here the CDR3 DNA reads TGTGCCAGCAGTTCTCCGCCCGGACCCAAATCCTATGGCTACACCTTC. It is translated as CASSSPPGPKSYGYTF.